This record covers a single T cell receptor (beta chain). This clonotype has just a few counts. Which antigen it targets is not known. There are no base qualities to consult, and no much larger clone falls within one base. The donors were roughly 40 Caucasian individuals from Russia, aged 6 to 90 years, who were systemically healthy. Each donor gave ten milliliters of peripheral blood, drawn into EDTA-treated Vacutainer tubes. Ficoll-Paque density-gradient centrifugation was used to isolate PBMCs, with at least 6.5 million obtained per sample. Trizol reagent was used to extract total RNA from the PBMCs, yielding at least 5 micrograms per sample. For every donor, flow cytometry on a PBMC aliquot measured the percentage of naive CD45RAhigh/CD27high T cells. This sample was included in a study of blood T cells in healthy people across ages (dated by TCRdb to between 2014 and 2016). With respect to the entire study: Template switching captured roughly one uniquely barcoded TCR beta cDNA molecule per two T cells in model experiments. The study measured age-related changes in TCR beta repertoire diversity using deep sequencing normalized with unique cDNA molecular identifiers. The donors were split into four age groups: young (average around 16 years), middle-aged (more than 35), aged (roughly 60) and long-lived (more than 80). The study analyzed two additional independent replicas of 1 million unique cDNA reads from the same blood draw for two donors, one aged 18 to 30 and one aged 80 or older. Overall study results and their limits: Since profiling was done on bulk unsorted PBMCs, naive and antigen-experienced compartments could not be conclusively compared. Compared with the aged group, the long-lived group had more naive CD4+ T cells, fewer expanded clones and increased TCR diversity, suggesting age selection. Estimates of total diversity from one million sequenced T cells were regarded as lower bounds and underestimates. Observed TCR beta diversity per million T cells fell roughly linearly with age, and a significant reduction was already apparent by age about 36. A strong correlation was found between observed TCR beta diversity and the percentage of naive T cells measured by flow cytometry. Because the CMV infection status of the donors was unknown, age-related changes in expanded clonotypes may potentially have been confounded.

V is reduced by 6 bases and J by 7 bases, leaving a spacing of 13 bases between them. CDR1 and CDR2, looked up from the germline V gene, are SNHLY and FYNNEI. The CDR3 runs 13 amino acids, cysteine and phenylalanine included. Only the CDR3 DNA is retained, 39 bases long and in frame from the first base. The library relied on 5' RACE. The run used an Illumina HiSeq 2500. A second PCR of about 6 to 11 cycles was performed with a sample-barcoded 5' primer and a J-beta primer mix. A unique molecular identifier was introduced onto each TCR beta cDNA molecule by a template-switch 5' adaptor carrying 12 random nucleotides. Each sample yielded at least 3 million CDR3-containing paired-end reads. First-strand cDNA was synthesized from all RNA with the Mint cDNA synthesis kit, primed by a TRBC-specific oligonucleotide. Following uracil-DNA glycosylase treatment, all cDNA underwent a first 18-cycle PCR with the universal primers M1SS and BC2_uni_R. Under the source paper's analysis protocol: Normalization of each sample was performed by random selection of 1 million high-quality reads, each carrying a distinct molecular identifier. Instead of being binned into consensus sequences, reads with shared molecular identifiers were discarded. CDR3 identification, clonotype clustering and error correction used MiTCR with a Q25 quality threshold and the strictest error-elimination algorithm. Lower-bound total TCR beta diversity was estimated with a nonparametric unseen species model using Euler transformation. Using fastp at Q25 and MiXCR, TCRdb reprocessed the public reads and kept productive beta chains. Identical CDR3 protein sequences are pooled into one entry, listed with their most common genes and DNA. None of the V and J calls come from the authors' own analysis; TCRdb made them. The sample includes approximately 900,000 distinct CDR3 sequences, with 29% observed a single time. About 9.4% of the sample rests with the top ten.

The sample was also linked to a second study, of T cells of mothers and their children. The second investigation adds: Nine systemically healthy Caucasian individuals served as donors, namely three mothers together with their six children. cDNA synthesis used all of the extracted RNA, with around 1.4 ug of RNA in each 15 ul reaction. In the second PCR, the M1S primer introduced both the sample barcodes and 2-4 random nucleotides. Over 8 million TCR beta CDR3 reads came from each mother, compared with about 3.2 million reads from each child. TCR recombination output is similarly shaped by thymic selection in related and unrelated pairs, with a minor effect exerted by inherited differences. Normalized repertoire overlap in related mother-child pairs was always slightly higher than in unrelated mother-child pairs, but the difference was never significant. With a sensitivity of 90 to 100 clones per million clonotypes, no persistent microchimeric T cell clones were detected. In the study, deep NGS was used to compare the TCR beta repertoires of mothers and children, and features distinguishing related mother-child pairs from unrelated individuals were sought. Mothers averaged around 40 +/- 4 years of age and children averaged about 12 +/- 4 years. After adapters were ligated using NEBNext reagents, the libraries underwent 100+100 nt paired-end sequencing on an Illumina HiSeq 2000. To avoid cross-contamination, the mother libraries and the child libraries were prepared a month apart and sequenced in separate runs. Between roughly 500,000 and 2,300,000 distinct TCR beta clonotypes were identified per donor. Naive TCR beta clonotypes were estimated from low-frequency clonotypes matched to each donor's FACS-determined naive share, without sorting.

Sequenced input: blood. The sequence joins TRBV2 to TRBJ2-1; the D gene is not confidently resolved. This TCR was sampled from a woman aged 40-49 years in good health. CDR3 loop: CASRYLAPNEQFF. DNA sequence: TGTGCCAGCAGGTACTTAGCCCCAAATGAGCAGTTCTTC.